This T cell receptor (beta chain) was sequenced during a study of T cell responses to AZD1222 COVID-19 vaccine. Here immunoSEQ multiplex PCR was the method, and the copy in TCRdb shows in-frame clones only, minus some. The sample shows approximately 42,000 clones, approximately 89% of them seen only once. Pooling of second doses given at about 4 or about 12 weeks was done. Broader study findings: Clonal diversity may have been underestimated in mostly white British donors.

The V end lost 0 bases, the J end lost 1 base, and 7 bases lay between the germline ends. The germline CDR1 and CDR2 sequences are MNHEY and SVGAGI. The CDR3 has 14 amino acids. About this clone: The antigen remains unidentified.

The source was peripheral blood, collected 28 days after the second AZD1222 dose. The chain employs TRBV6-5 and TRBJ2-7; no definite D call. The clonotype comes from an adult who received the AZD1222 COVID-19 vaccine. Here the CDR3 reads CASSYSYRSYEQYF. The CDR3 DNA follows: TGTGCCAGCAGTTACTCGTACAGATCCTACGAGCAGTACTTC.